This T cell receptor (beta chain) was documented in a study of human T cells and chemical hapten exposure. For the study at large: While the approximately 24-week study was under way, patients received diphenylcyclopropenone on the scalp every week.

The study's library attached unique molecular identifiers to single cDNA molecules. Original analysis: Sample-level TCR yields exhibited a median of 95,638, with a range of roughly 20,000 to 700,000. TCRdb reprocessed the RACE reads via MiXCR and lists one record per CDR3 protein. What appears here as the V and J calls and clone size reflects TCRdb's work, not the paper's. Here the sample spans 250,000 or so distinct CDR3 sequences, about 7.7% being singletons. Study-level points and caveats: High-frequency TCRs, those above 1 in 1000, stayed the same after DPC sensitization.

Comment on this clonotype: What it binds is not known.

Stated time point: pre-sensitization, week 0. The treatment here: therapeutic diphenylcyclopropenone sensitization with weekly scalp DPC. The germline V gene has CDR1 SGHTA and CDR2 FQGNSA. V lost 5 bases and J lost 7; bases outside the gene matches: 5. The length of the CDR3 is 15 residues. This receptor was obtained from a man younger than 35 with alopecia areata. Some clones in this sample may be carry-over from other donors' samples. Sequencing used whole blood, obtained in connection with sensitization to the hapten diphenylcyclopropenone (DPC). This chain uses TRBV7-2 with TRBJ1-6; TRBD1 matches at 10 bases. In nucleotides, the CDR3 is TGTGCCAGCAGCGTAGGGACAGGGGTCAATTCACCCCTCCACTTT. It is translated as CASSVGTGVNSPLHF.